Given below is one TCR beta chain in context. Its antigen is still unknown. This sample is part of a study of identifying expanded T cells in peripheral blood. The study's findings and limits: Two-week clone count variance significantly increased as total template count grew.

Method: immunoSEQ multiplex PCR; TCRdb's copy keeps in-frame clones and lacks some. Of 90,000 to 110,000 clones listed, around 90% are singletons. During the collection period, no donor immune events like infections were recorded. Material: blood. This receptor was obtained from a person between 18 and 69 years old in good health.

The CDR3 DNA is TGTGCCAGCAGTTTGACAGTGGCAACTAATGAAAAACTGTTTTTT. Translating it yields CASSLTVATNEKLFF. The rearrangement joins TRBV6-1 to TRBJ1-4; perhaps TRBD1 as D (5 bases). Germline CDR1 and CDR2: MNHNS and SASEGT. V lost 5 bases, J lost 0 bases, and 10 bases lay in between. CDR3 length: 15 amino acids.